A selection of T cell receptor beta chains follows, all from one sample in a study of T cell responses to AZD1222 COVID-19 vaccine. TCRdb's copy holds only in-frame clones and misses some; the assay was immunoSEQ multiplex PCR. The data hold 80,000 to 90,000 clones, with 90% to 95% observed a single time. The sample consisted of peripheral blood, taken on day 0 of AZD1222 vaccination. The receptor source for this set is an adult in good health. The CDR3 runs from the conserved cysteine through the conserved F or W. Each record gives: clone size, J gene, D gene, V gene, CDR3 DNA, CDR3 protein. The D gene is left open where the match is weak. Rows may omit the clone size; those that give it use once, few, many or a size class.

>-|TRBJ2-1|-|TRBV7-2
TGTGCCAGCAGCTTAGTCGAATCACCGGGGCAGTTCTTC
CASSLVESPGQFF
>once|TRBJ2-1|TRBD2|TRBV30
TGTGCCTGGAGTGTAAAGCGGGAGGGCAATGAGCAGTTCTTC
CAWSVKREGNEQFF
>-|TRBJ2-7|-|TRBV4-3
TGCGCCAGCAGCCAAGAGGGGCCGGGCTCCGAGCAGTACTTC
CASSQEGPGSEQYF
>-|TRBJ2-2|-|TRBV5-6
TGTGCCAGCAGTTATGGACTCACCGGGGAGCTGTTTTTT
CASSYGLTGELFF
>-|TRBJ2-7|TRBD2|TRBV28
TGTGCCAGCAGTTTAGCGGGAGGGCCCTCCTACGAGCAGTACTTC
CASSLAGGPSYEQYF
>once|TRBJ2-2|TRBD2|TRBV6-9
TGTGCCAGCAGTTATTGGCTAGCGGGGCACACCGGGGAGCTGTTTTTT
CASSYWLAGHTGELFF
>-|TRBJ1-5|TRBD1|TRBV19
TGTGCCAGTAACGGAGGTAGGGGACAGACAAATCAGCCCCAGCATTTT
CASNGGRGQTNQPQHF
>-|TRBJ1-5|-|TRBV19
TGTGCCAGTAGCCCGCCAGGGTTTGGTAATCAGCCCCAGCATTTT
CASSPPGFGNQPQHF
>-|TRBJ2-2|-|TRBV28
TGTGCCAGCACCGCATGGCCGGCTCGGGGCGGGGAGCTGTTTTTT
CASTAWPARGGELFF
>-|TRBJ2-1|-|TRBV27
TGTGCCAGCAGTTCGGGTGGAGAGCAGTTCTTC
CASSSGGEQFF
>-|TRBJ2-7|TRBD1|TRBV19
TGTGCCAGTAGGGACAGGGGGGGCTACGAGCAGTACTTC
CASRDRGGYEQYF
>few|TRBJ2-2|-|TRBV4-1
TGCGCCAGCAGCCGCGACAGATACACCGGGGAGCTGTTTTTT
CASSRDRYTGELFF
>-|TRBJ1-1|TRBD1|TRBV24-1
TGTGCCACCAGTGAACAGGGGGCGAACACTGAAGCTTTCTTT
CATSEQGANTEAFF
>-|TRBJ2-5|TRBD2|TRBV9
TGTGCCAGCAGCGTAGTGGGTAGCGGGAGTTTAGTGACCCAGTACTTC
CASSVVGSGSLVTQYF
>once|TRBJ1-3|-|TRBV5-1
TGCGCCAGCAGCTTGGGGGTCTCTGGAAACACCATATATTTT
CASSLGVSGNTIYF
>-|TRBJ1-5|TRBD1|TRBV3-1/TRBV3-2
TGTGCCAGCAGCCAAGCAGGGGGCCGGCAGCCCCAGCATTTT
CASSQAGGRQPQHF
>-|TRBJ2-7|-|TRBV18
TGTGCCAGCTCACCACCGTGGGGCCGCTACGAGCAGTACTTC
CASSPPWGRYEQYF
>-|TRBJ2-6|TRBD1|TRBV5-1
TGCGCCAGCAGCCCGAGGACAGGGATTAGTGGGGCCAACGTCCTGACTTTC
CASSPRTGISGANVLTF
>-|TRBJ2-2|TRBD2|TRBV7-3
TGTGCCAGCAGTTCCTCCGGGACTAGCGCCGGGGAGCTGTTTTTT
CASSSSGTSAGELFF
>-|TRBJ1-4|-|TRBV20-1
TGCAGTGCTAGTGACGCTGCGGGTGAAAAACTGTTTTTT
CSASDAAGEKLFF
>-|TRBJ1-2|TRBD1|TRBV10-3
TGTGCCATCAGGGGGACAGGGGGCAAGAGTAACTATGGCTACACCTTC
CAIRGTGGKSNYGYTF
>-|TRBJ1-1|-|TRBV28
TGTGCCAGCAGTACCCGAATTACTGAAGCTTTCTTT
CASSTRITEAFF
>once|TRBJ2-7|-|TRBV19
TGTGCCAGTAGTGGATTAGGACACTACGAGCAGTACTTC
CASSGLGHYEQYF